The 5 T cell receptor beta chains listed next were all sequenced from one sample in a study of neurological immune-mediated disorders. Sample time point: longitudinal time-point 2. TCRdb redid the calling of the 5' RACE reads with MiXCR, one entry per CDR3 protein. The table shows about 49,000 distinct CDR3 sequences, with 10% to 15% occurring only once. Sequenced sample: PBMCs. These TCRs come from a male donor with HTLV-1-associated myelopathy (HAM/TSP).

By its share, this clonotype is medium-sized. V is TRBV29-1 and J is TRBJ1-4; TRBD1 agrees at 9 bases. CDR3 length equals 13 residues. The junction had 4 bases not matched to a gene; V was cut back by 5 bases and J by 6 bases. Germline V gives CDR1 SQVTM, CDR2 ANQGSEA. CDR3 region: CSVFGTGYEKLFF. The CDR3, as DNA: TGCAGCGTTTTCGGGACAGGGTATGAAAAACTGTTTTTT.

The sample holds many counts of this clonotype. This chain connects TRBV5-5 to TRBJ1-6, with D tentatively TRBD1 (6 bases). Germline CDR1 is SGHKS and CDR2 is YYEKEE (reference sequence). V lost 3 bases, J lost 9 bases, and 19 bases lay in between. CDR3 length: 16 residues. The CDR3 nucleotides are TGTGCCAGCAGCTCTATGGGAACAGGGTTGGGTTCACCCCTCCACTTT. Its protein is CASSSMGTGLGSPLHF.

This clonotype was seen many times. This rearrangement joins TRBV25-1 to TRBJ1-1; D remains ambiguous. This CDR3 has 14 amino acids. Trimming took off 2 bases at V and 7 bases at J, with 14 bases between the two ends. CDR1 and CDR2 from the germline V gene are MGHDK and SYGVNS. The CDR3 here is CASSEAVGSREAFF. CDR3 nucleotide sequence: TGTGCCAGCAGTGAAGCCGTAGGGTCGCGTGAAGCTTTCTTT.

As to this clonotype: The limits of the CDR3 on the DNA are not certain, so only TCRdb's listed CDR3 is given. The V call is TRBV20-1, the J call TRBJ1-4; TRBD1 was called by the table and not checked on the DNA. The CDR3 is 22 residues long, counting both termini. The germline V gene encodes CDR1 DFQATT and CDR2 SNEGSKA (reference sequence). CDR3 sequence reads: CSARDLPDNEQFFGPGAGKLFF.

This clonotype was counted ten times or more. The rearrangement uses TRBV20-1 and TRBJ2-7, with D hard to call. The CDR3 length is 13 residues. The germline gives CDR1 DFQATT, CDR2 SNEGSKA (reference sequence). Trimming pared 7 bases from V and 3 bases from J, leaving 16 bases between. CDR3 amino acids: CSGSPLTVYEQYF. The CDR3 nucleotides read TGCAGTGGATCCCCCCTAACTGTCTACGAGCAGTACTTC.